What follows are 25 T cell receptor beta chains derived from one specimen sequenced in a study of cytomegalovirus exposure and HLA in healthy donors. Some clones are missing from TCRdb's copy, which holds only in-frame ones; the method was immunoSEQ multiplex PCR. The sample has tens of thousands of clones; approximately 90% are singletons. The sequenced material came from PBMCs. Every receptor here comes from a man aged 25 to 45 in good health and CMV-seronegative.

The rearrangement uses TRBV19 and TRBJ2-3; 10 nucleotides line up with TRBD2. Trimming at V came to 2 bases and at J to 3 bases, leaving 5 bases not matched to a gene. CDR1 is LNHDA and CDR2 is SQIVND in the germline V gene (reference sequence). The CDR3 loop spans 16 amino acids. The CDR3 nucleotides read TGTGCCAGTAGTATACAGCGGGGGGGCTCGACAGATACGCAGTATTTT. Amino acid sequence: CASSIQRGGSTDTQYF.

This chain uses TRBV7-8 with TRBJ2-7, with TRBD1 as a possible D gene (6 bases). Per germline, CDR1 SGHVS and CDR2 FQNEAQ. V lost 1 base and J lost 5, with 18 bases in between. CDR3 length: 16 amino acids. The CDR3 region is CASSLDFFGTSNEQYF. In DNA form, the CDR3 reads TGTGCCAGCAGCTTAGATTTTTTTGGGACAAGTAACGAGCAGTACTTC.

The chain recombines TRBV6-1 with TRBJ2-7; 7 bases align to TRBD1. The CDR3 extends over 14 amino acids. The junction had 10 bases not matched to a gene; V was cut back by 6 bases and J by 5 bases. Germline assignment: CDR1 MNHNS and CDR2 SASEGT. CDR3 coding DNA: TGTGCCAGCAGAAAAGGGGACAGAGTGAACGAGCAGTACTTC. Translated, it gives CASRKGDRVNEQYF.

The gene calls are TRBV5-1 and TRBJ1-1, with a weak D call TRBD1 (6 bases). The CDR3 sequence is 14 residues long. Germline values: CDR1 SGHRS, CDR2 YFSETQ. Trimming left V 0 bases short and J 1 base short, with 7 bases between. The CDR3 loop is CASSLGQENTEAFF. The CDR3 DNA follows: TGCGCCAGCAGCTTGGGACAGGAGAACACTGAAGCTTTCTTT.

The chain links TRBV7-6 to TRBJ1-4; 9 bases agree with TRBD1. Losses at the gene ends were 1 base for V and 8 bases for J; bases not matched to a gene: 5. The CDR3 spans 15 residues. In germline, CDR1 is SGHVS, CDR2 FNYEAQ. CDR3 sequence: CASSLGATGGEKLFF. Here the CDR3 DNA reads TGTGCCAGCAGCTTAGGCGCGACAGGGGGAGAAAAACTGTTTTTT.

The genes are TRBV30 and TRBJ1-2; D might be TRBD1 (5 bases). This CDR3 is 14 amino acids long. With 1 base removed from V and 6 bases from J, the gap between germline ends came to 15 bases. Germline V gene lookup returns CDR1 GTSNPN and CDR2 SVGIG (reference sequence). Here the CDR3 DNA reads TGTGCCTGGAGTGCCACTCTCGACAGCCATGGCTACACCTTC. Protein sequence: CAWSATLDSHGYTF.

The chain recombines TRBV28 with TRBJ1-3; D is possibly TRBD1 (6 bases). Germline V gene sequence: CDR1 MDHEN, CDR2 SYDVKM. With 2 bases removed from V and 4 bases from J, the gap between germline ends came to 9 bases. The CDR3 spans 14 residues. The chain's CDR3 is CASSLQGQGNTIYF. CDR3 DNA sequence: TGTGCCAGCAGTTTACAGGGGCAGGGAAACACCATATATTTT.

The chain is built from TRBV28 and TRBJ1-3; TRBD1 is a possible D gene (6 bases). The CDR3 runs 15 residues. Germline CDR1 MDHEN, CDR2 SYDVKM. The ends were cut back, 4 bases at V and 4 bases at J, with 14 bases in the middle. CDR3 in amino acids: CASSSLGAIGNTIYF. The DNA for the CDR3 is TGTGCCAGCAGTTCCCTGGGGGCCATAGGAAACACCATATATTTT.

This clone was observed once. The V gene is TRBV4-1, the J gene TRBJ1-1, with 7 nucleotides matching TRBD1. V dropped 1 base and J dropped 0; count of bases not matched to a gene: 11. Germline V CDR1 and CDR2: MGHRA, YSYEKL. The CDR3 runs to 18 residues. The CDR3 here is CASSQVGIAGGMNTEAFF. CDR3 nucleotide sequence: TGCGCCAGCAGCCAAGTGGGGATCGCAGGGGGGATGAACACTGAAGCTTTCTTT.

The chain joins TRBV25-1 to TRBJ2-5; 7 bases map to TRBD2. The CDR3 totals 15 residues. With 3 bases clipped from V and 5 bases from J, the junction kept 9 bases outside the gene matches. Per the germline V gene, CDR1 is MGHDK and CDR2 is SYGVNS. The DNA for the CDR3 is TGTGCCAGCAGTGATTCGGGGAGGGTTGGGGAGACCCAGTACTTC. This codes for CASSDSGRVGETQYF.

The chain links TRBV28 to TRBJ1-1; D ambiguous. V dropped 6 bases and J dropped 2 bases, with 10 bases sitting between them. The CDR3 has 13 residues. The germline CDR1 and CDR2 sequences are MDHEN and SYDVKM. The CDR3 sequence is CASRVTSNTEAFF. In DNA form, the CDR3 reads TGTGCCAGCAGGGTGACAAGCAACACTGAAGCTTTCTTT.

The V gene is TRBV6-4, the J gene TRBJ2-1; D might be TRBD1 (6 bases). The ends were cut back, 5 bases at V and 5 bases at J, with 10 bases in the middle. Germline CDR1 and CDR2: MRHNA and SNTAGT. The CDR3 sequence is 13 residues long. The CDR3 sequence: CASSIRDNNEQFF. CDR3 in DNA: TGTGCCAGCAGTATCCGGGACAACAATGAGCAGTTCTTC.

This clone was observed a handful of times. The genes are TRBV4-2 and TRBJ2-7; 14 bases map to TRBD2. CDR3 length: 20 amino acids. Looked up from germline, CDR1 is LGHNA and CDR2 is YNFKEQ. J lost 2 bases, V lost 0 bases, and 12 bases had no gene match. The CDR3 loop reads CASSQEWTTGLAGGAYEQYF. The CDR3 DNA is TGTGCCAGCAGCCAAGAATGGACCACAGGACTAGCGGGGGGCGCCTACGAGCAGTACTTC.

The chain is built from TRBV7-2 and TRBJ1-2; the D is unclear. The CDR3 contains 14 residues. Germline assignment: CDR1 SGHTA and CDR2 FQGNSA. V lost 8 bases and J lost 4, with 17 bases in between. CDR3 protein: CASGPGETSYGYTF. The CDR3 DNA is TGTGCCAGCGGCCCCGGAGAGACTAGCTATGGCTACACCTTC. Drawing the rest from reference TRBV7-2 and TRBJ1-2, the complete variable domain is GAGVSQSPSNKVTEKGKDVELRCDPISGHTALYWYRQSLGQGLEFLIYFQGNSAPDKSGLPSDRFSAERTGGSVSTLTIQRTQQEDSAVYLCASGPGETSYGYTFGSGTRLTVV.

This chain's CDR3 is CASSVIAGDGYTF. The CDR3 nucleotides are TGTGCCAGCAGCGTAATAGCAGGGGATGGCTACACCTTC. This sequence joins TRBV9 and TRBJ1-2; maybe TRBD1 (6 bases). The CDR3 sequence is 13 residues long. The germline V and J ends were trimmed by 1 base and 6 bases, with 10 bases remaining between them. Germline CDR1 SGDLS, CDR2 YYNGEE.

A note on this clone: This specimen includes other DNA sequences encoding the same CDR3. The rearrangement uses TRBV7-9 and TRBJ1-2, with no clear D. This CDR3 has 13 amino acids. Germline V gene sequence: CDR1 SEHNR, CDR2 FQNEAQ (reference sequence). Trimming stripped 3 bases from V and 2 bases from J, with 7 bases between. CDR3 in DNA: TGTGCCAGCAGCTTGGCACAAAACTATGGCTACACCTTC. Translated: CASSLAQNYGYTF.

The chain carries TRBV19 and TRBJ1-1, with TRBD1 as a possible D gene (6 bases). The CDR3 loop spans 14 amino acids. Trimming left V 3 bases short and J 6 bases short, with 14 bases between. Germline V gene lookup returns CDR1 LNHDA and CDR2 SQIVND (reference sequence). CDR3 sequence reads: CASSIIRGTAEAFF. DNA for the CDR3: TGTGCCAGTAGTATCATCAGGGGAACCGCTGAAGCTTTCTTT.

This clone came up a few times. V and J are TRBV7-2 and TRBJ1-5; TRBD1 matches 9 bases. This CDR3 is built from 13 residues. Germline V lookup: CDR1 SGHTA, CDR2 FQGNSA. V lost 4 bases and J lost 9; bases outside the gene matches: 4. The CDR3 DNA follows: TGTGCCAGCAGCTCCAGGACAGGGGCGCCCCAGCATTTT. Translation gives CASSSRTGAPQHF.

The CDR3 DNA sequence: TGTGCCAGCAGTTACGATGCGGGGGAAGGCGAAAAACTGTTTTTT. This gives the protein CASSYDAGEGEKLFF. The chain joins TRBV6-5 to TRBJ1-4, with D tentatively TRBD1 (5 bases). Trimming stripped 2 bases from V and 8 bases from J, with 15 bases between. Germline-derived CDR1 and CDR2 are MNHEY and SVGAGI. The CDR3 consists of 15 residues.

The chain recombines TRBV29-1 with TRBJ2-3; D ambiguous. Germline V gene lookup returns CDR1 SQVTM and CDR2 ANQGSEA. Trimming left V 4 bases short and J 1 base short, with 18 bases between. The length of the CDR3 is 16 residues. CDR3 sequence: CSVGQVAGVGTDTQYF. The CDR3 nucleotides are TGCAGCGTTGGTCAAGTAGCTGGCGTTGGCACAGATACGCAGTATTTT.

This rearrangement joins TRBV29-1 to TRBJ2-3; 7 bases line up with TRBD2. After removal of 4 bases from V and 2 bases from J, the junction contained 3 bases not matched to a gene. The CDR3 has 13 amino acids. Looked up from germline, CDR1 is SQVTM and CDR2 is ANQGSEA. CDR3 sequence reads: CSVGGRVTDTQYF. The CDR3 region has the DNA TGCAGCGTTGGGGGGAGGGTCACAGATACGCAGTATTTT.

This sequence joins TRBV27 and TRBJ1-5, with 7 positions matching TRBD1. The CDR3 loop spans 17 amino acids. In germline, CDR1 is MNHEY, CDR2 SMNVEV (reference sequence). The V gene end was trimmed by 1 base and the J gene end by 3 bases; junction bases not matched to a gene: 9. The CDR3 sequence: CASSLLGGGRANQPQHF. The CDR3 DNA is TGTGCCAGCAGTTTATTAGGGGGCGGGAGGGCCAATCAGCCCCAGCATTTT.

This sequence joins TRBV2 and TRBJ2-1; D gene ambiguous. The V gene lost 2 bases and the J gene lost 10 bases, with 21 bases spanning the gap. Germline V gives CDR1 SNHLY, CDR2 FYNNEI. The CDR3 consists of 16 residues. As DNA, the CDR3 is TGTGCCAGCAGTGAATCCCCCTCCCTCCTAGAGGCGGAGCAGTTCTTC. Its translation: CASSESPSLLEAEQFF.

The V call is TRBV28, the J call TRBJ1-2; TRBD1 matches 7 bases. Per the germline V gene, CDR1 is MDHEN and CDR2 is SYDVKM. The CDR3 is 11 amino acids. The J segment lost 8 bases and the V segment lost 6 bases, leaving 3 bases of the junction unmatched. Here the CDR3 reads CASRQGLGYTF. In DNA, the CDR3 is TGTGCCAGCAGACAGGGGTTGGGCTACACCTTC.

This clone occurred once. The rearrangement links TRBV6-5 to TRBJ1-5; tentative D call: TRBD1 (5 bases). The CDR3 is made up of 14 amino acids. Trimming took 7 bases from V and 7 from J, leaving 17 bases between them. Germline CDR1 is MNHEY and CDR2 is SVGAGI. CDR3 sequence: CASTLTRGGQPQHF. In nucleotides, the CDR3 is TGTGCCAGCACCCTGACCCGGGGGGGACAGCCCCAGCATTTT.